This TCR beta chain stems from a study of cytomegalovirus exposure and HLA in healthy donors. Study as a whole: The roughly 670 first-cohort repertoires shared a platform with the 130 or so validation repertoires, as reported in a later analysis.

Study-level points and caveats: Reported results showed that the classifier diagnosed cytomegalovirus status with high specificity and sensitivity. Fewer than 200 TCR beta chains were listed as cytomegalovirus-associated.

The assay was immunoSEQ multiplex PCR, and TCRdb's table has in-frame clones only and misses some. The table records about 250,000 clones, roughly 87% of them present only once. Of note for this clone: Its target is unknown.

The V end lost 2 bases, the J end lost 0 bases, and 11 bases lay between the germline ends. The CDR3 runs 15 residues. Germline CDR1 and CDR2: SGHRS and YFSETQ. A roughly 120-subject validation cohort, separate from the roughly 670-subject first cohort, supplied the donors. The clonotype was recovered from a man aged 18 to 35 in good health and CMV-seropositive. The chain joins TRBV5-1 to TRBJ2-5; a possible D gene is TRBD2 (6 bases). The sequencing input was PBMCs. Here the CDR3 DNA reads TGCGCCAGCAGCTTTGGGTGGGGGGACCAAGAGACCCAGTACTTC. This gives the protein CASSFGWGDQETQYF. Full variable domain (remainder filled in from reference TRBV5-1 and TRBJ2-5): KAGVTQTPRYLIKTRGQQVTLSCSPISGHRSVSWYQQTPGQGLQFLFEYFSETQRNKGNFPGRFSGRQFSNSRSEMNVSTLELGDSALYLCASSFGWGDQETQYFGPGTRLLVL.